This T cell receptor (beta chain) was found in a study of prognosis after radiotherapy for stage I lung cancer. The CDR3 is 17 amino acids. CDR1 is DFQATT, CDR2 SNEGSKA, per germline (reference sequence). After removal of 1 base from V and 7 bases from J, the junction contained 15 bases not matched to a gene. This clonotype was detected ten times or more. Amplicons of TCR beta CDR3 were generated from genomic DNA by two-round multiplex PCR. During first-round PCR, primers specific to each TRBV and TRBJ gene were used. A second round of PCR was carried out using universal primers. TCRdb re-derived calls from the multiplex PCR reads in MiXCR, one entry per CDR3 protein. The sample has 31,000 or so distinct CDR3 sequences; around 48% are singletons.

This receptor was identified in a donor older than 45 with non-small cell lung cancer. The sample consisted of PBMCs, taken before or after stereotactic body radiation therapy (not recorded which). The chain employs TRBV20-1 and TRBJ2-1; 8 nucleotides line up with TRBD2. The CDR3 protein is CSARGTGGGIMGNEQFF. The CDR3 bases are TGCAGTGCTAGAGGGACCGGGGGGGGCATCATGGGGAATGAGCAGTTCTTC.